Detailed here is one T cell receptor beta chain. The repertoire was sequenced with immunoSEQ multiplex PCR; TCRdb's copy has only in-frame clones and lacks some. Of 250,000 to 300,000 clones listed, nearly 90% are singletons. This entry is derived from a study of blood T cell repertoires in COVID-19. The overall study: There were acute and convalescent COVID-19 samples, and they came from the United States, Italy and Spain.

Deletions cut 9 bases from V and 4 bases from J, with 18 bases between. There are 14 residues in the CDR3. Per the germline V gene, CDR1 is MGHDK and CDR2 is SYGVNS. The sequence came from a woman in her fifties or sixties who had been exposed to COVID-19. Material for sequencing was PBMCs or T cells enriched from blood (not recorded which). The genes are TRBV25-1 and TRBJ1-2; D gene ambiguous. CDR3 sequence: CASSFHERGYGYTF. CDR3 DNA sequence: TGTGCCAGTAGTTTTCATGAGCGGGGCTATGGCTACACCTTC.